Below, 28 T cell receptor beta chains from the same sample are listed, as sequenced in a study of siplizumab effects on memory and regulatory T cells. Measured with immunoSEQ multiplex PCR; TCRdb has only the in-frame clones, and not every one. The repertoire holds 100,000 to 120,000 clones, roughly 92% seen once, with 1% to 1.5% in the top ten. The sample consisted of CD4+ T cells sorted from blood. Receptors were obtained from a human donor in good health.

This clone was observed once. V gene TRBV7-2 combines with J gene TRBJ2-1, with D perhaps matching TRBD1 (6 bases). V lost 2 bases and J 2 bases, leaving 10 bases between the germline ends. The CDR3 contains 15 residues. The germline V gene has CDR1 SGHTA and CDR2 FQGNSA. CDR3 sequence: CASSLQGLTYNEQFF. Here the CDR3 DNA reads TGTGCCAGCAGCTTACAGGGGCTGACCTACAATGAGCAGTTCTTC.

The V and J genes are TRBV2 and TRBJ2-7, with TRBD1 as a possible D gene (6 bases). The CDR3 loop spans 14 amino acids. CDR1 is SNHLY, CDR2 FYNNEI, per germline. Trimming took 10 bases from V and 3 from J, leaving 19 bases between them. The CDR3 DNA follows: TGTGCCACCAAAGACAGGCCCTTAAACTACGAGCAGTACTTC. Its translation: CATKDRPLNYEQYF.

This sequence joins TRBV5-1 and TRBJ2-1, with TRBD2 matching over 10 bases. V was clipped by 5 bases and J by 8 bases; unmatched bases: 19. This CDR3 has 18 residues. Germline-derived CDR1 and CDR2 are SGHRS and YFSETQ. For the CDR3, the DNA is TGCGCCAGCAGAAAGGGCCCCTGGCAGCGGGGGGGCCATCATGAGCAGTTCTTC. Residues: CASRKGPWQRGGHHEQFF.

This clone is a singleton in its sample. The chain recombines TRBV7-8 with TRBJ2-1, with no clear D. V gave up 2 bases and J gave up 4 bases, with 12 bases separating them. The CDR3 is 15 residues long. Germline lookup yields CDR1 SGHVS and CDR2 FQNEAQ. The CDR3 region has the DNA TGTGCCAGCAGCTTAAGGGTCACGGCTTACAATGAGCAGTTCTTC. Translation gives CASSLRVTAYNEQFF.

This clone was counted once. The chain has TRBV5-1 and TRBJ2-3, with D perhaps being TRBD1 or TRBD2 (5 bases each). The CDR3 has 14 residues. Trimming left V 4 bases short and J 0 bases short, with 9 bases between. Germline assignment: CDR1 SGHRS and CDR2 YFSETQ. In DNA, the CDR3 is TGCGCCAGCAGCAGCCGGGACAGCACAGATACGCAGTATTTT. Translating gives CASSSRDSTDTQYF.

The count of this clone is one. DNA for the CDR3: TGTGCCAGCAGTTTCGACGGCTACACCTTC. Protein product: CASSFDGYTF. The chain employs TRBV6-6 and TRBJ1-2, with unresolved D. V was cut by 4 bases and J by 8 bases, with 5 bases left in between. CDR3 length: 10 residues. CDR1 is MNHNY and CDR2 is SVGAGI in the germline V gene (reference sequence).

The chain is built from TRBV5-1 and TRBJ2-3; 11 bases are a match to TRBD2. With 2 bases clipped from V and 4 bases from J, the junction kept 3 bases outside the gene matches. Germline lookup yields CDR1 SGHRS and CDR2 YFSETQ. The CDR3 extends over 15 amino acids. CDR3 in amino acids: CASSLTSGSADTQYF. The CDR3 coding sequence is TGCGCCAGCAGCTTAACTAGCGGGAGCGCAGATACGCAGTATTTT.

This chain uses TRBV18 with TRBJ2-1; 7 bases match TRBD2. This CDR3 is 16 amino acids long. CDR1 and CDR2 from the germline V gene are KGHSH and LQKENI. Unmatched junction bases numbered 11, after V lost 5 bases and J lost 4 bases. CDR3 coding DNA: TGTGCCAGCTCATCACTGGCTAGCGGAGATTACAATGAGCAGTTCTTC. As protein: CASSSLASGDYNEQFF.

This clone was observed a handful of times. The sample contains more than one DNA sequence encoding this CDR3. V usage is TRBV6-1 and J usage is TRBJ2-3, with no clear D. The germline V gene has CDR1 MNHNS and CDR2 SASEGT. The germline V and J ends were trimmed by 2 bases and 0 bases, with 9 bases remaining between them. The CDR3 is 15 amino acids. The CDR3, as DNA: TGTGCCAGCAGTGAACAAGGAACTAGCACAGATACGCAGTATTTT. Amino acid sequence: CASSEQGTSTDTQYF.

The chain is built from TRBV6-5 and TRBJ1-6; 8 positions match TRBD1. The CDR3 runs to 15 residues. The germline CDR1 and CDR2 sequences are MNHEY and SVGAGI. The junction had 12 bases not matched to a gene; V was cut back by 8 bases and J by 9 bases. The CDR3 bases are TGTGCCAGCCACCCCTGGAGACAGGGGACTTCACCCCTCCACTTT. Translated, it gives CASHPWRQGTSPLHF.

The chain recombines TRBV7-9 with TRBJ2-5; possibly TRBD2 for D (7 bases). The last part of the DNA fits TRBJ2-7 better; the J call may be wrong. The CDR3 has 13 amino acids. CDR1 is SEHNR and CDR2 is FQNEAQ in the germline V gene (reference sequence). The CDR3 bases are TGTGCCAGCAGCTTAAGGGGGGGCTACGAGCAGTACTTC. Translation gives CASSLRGGYEQYF.

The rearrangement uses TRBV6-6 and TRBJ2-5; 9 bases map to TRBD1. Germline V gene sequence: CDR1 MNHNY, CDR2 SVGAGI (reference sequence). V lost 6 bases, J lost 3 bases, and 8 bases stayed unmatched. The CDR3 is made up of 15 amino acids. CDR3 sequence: CASREPGQGKETQYF. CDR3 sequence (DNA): TGTGCCAGCAGGGAGCCGGGACAGGGAAAAGAGACCCAGTACTTC.

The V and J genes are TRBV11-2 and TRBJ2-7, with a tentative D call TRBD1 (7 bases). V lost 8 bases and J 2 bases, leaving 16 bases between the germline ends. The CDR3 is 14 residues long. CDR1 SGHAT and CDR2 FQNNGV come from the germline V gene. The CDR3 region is CASGPTRGAYEQYF. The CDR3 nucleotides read TGTGCCAGCGGTCCTACCAGGGGGGCCTACGAGCAGTACTTC.

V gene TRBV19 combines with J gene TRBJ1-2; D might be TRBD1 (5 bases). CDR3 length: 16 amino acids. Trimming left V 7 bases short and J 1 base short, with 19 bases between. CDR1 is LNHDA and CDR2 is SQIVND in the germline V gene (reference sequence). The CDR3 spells CASIGAGGPVNYGYTF. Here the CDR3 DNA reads TGTGCCAGTATAGGGGCTGGAGGGCCCGTTAACTATGGCTACACCTTC.

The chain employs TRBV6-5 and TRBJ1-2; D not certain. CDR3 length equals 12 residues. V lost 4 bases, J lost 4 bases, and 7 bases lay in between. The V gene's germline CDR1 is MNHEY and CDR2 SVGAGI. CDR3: CASSSTSYGYTF. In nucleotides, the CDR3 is TGTGCCAGCAGTTCCACTAGCTATGGCTACACCTTC.

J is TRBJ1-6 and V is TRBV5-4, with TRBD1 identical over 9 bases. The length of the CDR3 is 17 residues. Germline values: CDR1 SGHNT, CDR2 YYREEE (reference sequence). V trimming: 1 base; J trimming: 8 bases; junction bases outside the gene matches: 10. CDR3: CASSLWSIDRGDSPLHF. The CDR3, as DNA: TGTGCCAGCAGCTTGTGGTCCATAGACAGGGGGGATTCACCCCTCCACTTT. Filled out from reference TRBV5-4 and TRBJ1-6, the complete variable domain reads ETGVTQSPTHLIKTRGQQVTLRCSSQSGHNTVSWYQQALGQGPQFIFQYYREEENGRGNFPPRFSGLQFPNYSSELNVNALELDDSALYLCASSLWSIDRGDSPLHFGNGTRLTVT.

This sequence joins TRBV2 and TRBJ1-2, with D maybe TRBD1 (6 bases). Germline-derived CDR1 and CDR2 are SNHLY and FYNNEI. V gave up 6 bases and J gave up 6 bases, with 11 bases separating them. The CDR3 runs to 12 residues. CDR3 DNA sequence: TGTGCCAGCAGGGAACAGGGTGATGGCTACACCTTC. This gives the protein CASREQGDGYTF.

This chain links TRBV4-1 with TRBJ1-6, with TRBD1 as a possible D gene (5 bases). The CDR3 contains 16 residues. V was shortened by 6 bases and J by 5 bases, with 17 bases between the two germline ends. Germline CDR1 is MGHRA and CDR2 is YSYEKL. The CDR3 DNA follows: TGCGCCAGCAGAAGGGGCAGACAGACTGATAATTCACCCCTCCACTTT. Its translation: CASRRGRQTDNSPLHF.

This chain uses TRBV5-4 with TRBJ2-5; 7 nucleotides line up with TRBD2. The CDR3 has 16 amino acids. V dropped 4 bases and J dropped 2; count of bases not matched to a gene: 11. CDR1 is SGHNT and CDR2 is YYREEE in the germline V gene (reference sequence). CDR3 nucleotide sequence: TGTGCCAGCAGCGTCGGGGGGAGCGTGGGTCAAGAGACCCAGTACTTC. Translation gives CASSVGGSVGQETQYF.

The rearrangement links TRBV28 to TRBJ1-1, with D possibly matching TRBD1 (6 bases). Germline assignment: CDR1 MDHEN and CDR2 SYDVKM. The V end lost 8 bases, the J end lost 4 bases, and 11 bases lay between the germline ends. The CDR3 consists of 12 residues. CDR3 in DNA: TGTGCCAGCCGCACAGGGAGCACTGAAGCTTTCTTT. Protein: CASRTGSTEAFF.

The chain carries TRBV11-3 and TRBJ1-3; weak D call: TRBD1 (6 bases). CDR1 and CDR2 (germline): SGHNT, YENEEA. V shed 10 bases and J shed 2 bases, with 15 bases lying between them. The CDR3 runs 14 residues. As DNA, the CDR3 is TGTGCCAACCTCTGGGGGCTAACTGGAAACACCATATATTTT. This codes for CANLWGLTGNTIYF.

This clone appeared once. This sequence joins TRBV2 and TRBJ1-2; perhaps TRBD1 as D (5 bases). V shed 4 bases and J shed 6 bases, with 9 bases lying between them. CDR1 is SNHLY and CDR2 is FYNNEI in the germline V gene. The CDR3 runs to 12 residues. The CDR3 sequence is CASSVGGNGYTF. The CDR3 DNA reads TGTGCCAGCAGTGTTGGGGGGAATGGCTACACCTTC.

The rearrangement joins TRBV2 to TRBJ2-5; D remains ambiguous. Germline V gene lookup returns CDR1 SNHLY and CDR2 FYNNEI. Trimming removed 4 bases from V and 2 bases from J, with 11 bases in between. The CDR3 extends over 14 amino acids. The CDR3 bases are TGTGCCAGCAGTGGGCGTTTCACGCAAGAGACCCAGTACTTC. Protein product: CASSGRFTQETQYF.

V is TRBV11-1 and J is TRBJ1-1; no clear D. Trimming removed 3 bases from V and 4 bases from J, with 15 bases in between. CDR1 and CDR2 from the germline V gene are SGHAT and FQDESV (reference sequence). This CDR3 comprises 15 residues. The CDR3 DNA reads TGTGCCAGCAGCTTCGCCCCCGGGTCTGGCACTGAAGCTTTCTTT. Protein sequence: CASSFAPGSGTEAFF. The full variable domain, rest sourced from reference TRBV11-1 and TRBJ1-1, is EAEVAQSPRYKITEKSQAVAFWCDPISGHATLYWYRQILGQGPELLVQFQDESVVDDSQLPKDRFSAERLKGVDSTLKIQPAELGDSAMYLCASSFAPGSGTEAFFGQGTRLTVV.

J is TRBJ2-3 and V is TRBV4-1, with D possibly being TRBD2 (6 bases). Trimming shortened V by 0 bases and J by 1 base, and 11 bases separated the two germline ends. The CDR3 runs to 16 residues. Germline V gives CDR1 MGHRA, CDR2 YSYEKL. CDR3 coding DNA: TGCGCCAGCAGCCAAGATGCCGGCGGGGGCACAGATACGCAGTATTTT. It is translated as CASSQDAGGGTDTQYF.

CDR3 in DNA: TGTGCCAGCAGCTTGGTTGGTTTCTCCGTCCTGACTTTC. It is translated as CASSLVGFSVLTF. V gene TRBV5-4 combines with J gene TRBJ2-6, with D hard to call. V lost 0 bases and J lost 12, with 10 bases in between. This CDR3 is built from 13 residues. Germline CDR1 SGHNT, CDR2 YYREEE (reference sequence).

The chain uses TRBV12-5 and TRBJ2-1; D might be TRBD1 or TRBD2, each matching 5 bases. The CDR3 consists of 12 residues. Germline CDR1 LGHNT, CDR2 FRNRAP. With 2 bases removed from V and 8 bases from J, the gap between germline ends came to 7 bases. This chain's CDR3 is CASGLWGYEQFF. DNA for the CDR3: TGTGCTAGTGGTTTGTGGGGGTATGAGCAGTTCTTC.

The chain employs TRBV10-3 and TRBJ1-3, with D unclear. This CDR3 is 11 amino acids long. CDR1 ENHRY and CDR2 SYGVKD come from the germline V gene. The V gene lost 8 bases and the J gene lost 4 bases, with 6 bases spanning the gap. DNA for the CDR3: TGTGCCATCTGGGCGGGAAACACCATATATTTT. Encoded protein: CAIWAGNTIYF.